The text below deals with one TCR beta chain. This sample stems from a study of blood T cell repertoires in COVID-19. Germline V CDR1 and CDR2: PRHDT, FYEKMQ (reference sequence). Trimming pared 5 bases from V and 1 base from J, leaving 11 bases between. The CDR3 loop spans 14 amino acids. In the original workflow: Cell counts per sample came from amplifying reference gene primers. Here immunoSEQ multiplex PCR was the method, and the copy in TCRdb shows in-frame clones only, minus some. V and J calls plus clone size are reproduced from that table; the DNA served to infer D and trimming. The sample has approximately 90,000 clones, less than 90% seen once; the top ten hold more than 1%.

This chain connects TRBV13 to TRBJ1-1; the D gene is possibly TRBD1 (6 bases). The sequencing input was peripheral blood. The TCR originated in an older man with active or convalescent COVID-19. The CDR3 loop reads CASSLTGRNTEAFF. In DNA form, the CDR3 reads TGTGCCAGCAGCCTAACAGGGCGGAACACTGAAGCTTTCTTT.